This TCR beta chain was obtained from a study of T cells in Graves' hyperthyroidism and ophthalmopathy. PBMCs stemmed from around 10 ml fresh peripheral blood. Amplification yielded TCR beta CDR3 regions, with RNA transcripts as the source. TCR CDR3 regions were first amplified by RT-PCR with HTBI primers. Each CDR3 protein is one row after TCRdb ran MiXCR on the multiplex PCR reads. Of some 490,000 distinct CDR3 sequences detected, roughly 15% appear once; the ten largest clones hold 25% to 35%. The origin of this receptor is a woman under 40 with Graves' ophthalmopathy. The sample comprised blood.

The CDR3 loop reads CASSLNHQVAVPTDTQYF. The CDR3 coding sequence is TGTGCCAGCAGTCTCAATCACCAGGTAGCGGTGCCCACAGATACGCAGTATTTT. This chain uses TRBV28 with TRBJ2-3; possibly TRBD2 for D (6 bases). The CDR3 spans 18 residues. V lost 5 bases to trimming and J lost 2 bases, with 23 bases between them. Germline V CDR1 and CDR2: MDHEN, SYDVKM. The full variable domain, completed using reference TRBV28 and TRBJ2-3, is DVKVTQSSRYLVKRTGEKVFLECVQDMDHENMFWYRQDPGLGLRLIYFSYDVKMKEKGDIPEGYSVSREKKERFSLILESASTNQTSMYLCASSLNHQVAVPTDTQYFGPGTRLTVL.